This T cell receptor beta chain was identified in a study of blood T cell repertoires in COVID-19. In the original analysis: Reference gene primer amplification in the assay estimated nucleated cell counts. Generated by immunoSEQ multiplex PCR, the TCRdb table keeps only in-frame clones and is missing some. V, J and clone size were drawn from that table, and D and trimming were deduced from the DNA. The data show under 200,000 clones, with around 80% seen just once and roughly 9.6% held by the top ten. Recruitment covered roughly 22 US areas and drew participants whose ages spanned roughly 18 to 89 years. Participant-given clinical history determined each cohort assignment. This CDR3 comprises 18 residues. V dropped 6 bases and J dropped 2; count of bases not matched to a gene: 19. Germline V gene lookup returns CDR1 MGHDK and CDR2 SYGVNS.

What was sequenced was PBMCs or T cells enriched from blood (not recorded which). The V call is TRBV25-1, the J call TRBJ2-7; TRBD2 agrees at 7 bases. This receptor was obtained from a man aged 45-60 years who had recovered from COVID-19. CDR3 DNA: TGTGCCAGCAGACGAGCGGGATATACTAAATCCTTCACCTACGAGCAGTACTTC. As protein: CASRRAGYTKSFTYEQYF.